This T cell receptor beta chain is from a study of cytomegalovirus exposure and HLA in healthy donors (dated by TCRdb to about 2017). Regarding the research as a whole: In an earlier analysis of some 550 of the donors, less than 350 Gb of sequence data and 90 million to 130 million unique TCR beta sequences from some 170 million T cells were reported. An early release that covered roughly 600 HLA-typed donors contained approximately 300 gigabases of sequencing data and roughly 84 million unique TCR sequences. Of the roughly 420 genotyped donors, 65% to 90% were placed in the genetic ancestry cluster associated with self-reported Caucasian donors. The aim of the study was to test whether cataloging public T cell receptors could identify signatures of past pathogen exposure. The study profiled the T cell repertoires of around 700 subjects by immunosequencing and related them to cytomegalovirus serostatus. In addition to the first cohort of 666 subjects, a separate validation cohort of 120 different subjects was used. The study combined high-throughput TCR immunosequencing, statistical association of individual TCRs with disease status, and machine learning to predict cytomegalovirus infection status. A later analysis re-analyzed previously published TCR beta repertoires from roughly 630 donors and added high-resolution HLA genotyping to study TCR occurrence patterns. Rather than drawing on any new phenotypic data, the later analysis identified candidate immune exposures from TCR beta sequences and the way those sequences occurred across donors. In an earlier analysis of roughly 540 of the donors, high-throughput TCR beta sequencing was used to judge whether each TCR beta V gene segment behaved as functional or pseudogenic. Alongside the repertoire data, information on donor age, sex, ethnicity and CMV serostatus was compiled. A later genetic analysis used genome-wide SNP genotypes for about 65% of the roughly 670 donors, treating that subset as a discovery cohort. All discovery cohort repertoires had been generated using a single sequencing platform. Both class I and class II loci were covered by HLA typing, at four-digit resolution. Typing coverage varied by locus: roughly 620-640 donors for A, B, C, DRB1 and DQB1; approximately 520 for DQA1; 606 for DPA1; roughly 470 for DPB1. Four to six DR-DQ haplotypes were handled as single units for association and clustering, since linkage in the cohort was strong. Across some 400 genotyped donors of the cohort, an average of about 200,000 unique TCR beta nucleotide sequences per donor were sequenced, and roughly a sixth of those sequences were non-productive. What the research found in general, with its limitations: In the study, roughly 160 TCR beta chains were listed as associated with cytomegalovirus. A later genetic analysis reported fewer N-insertions in productive TCRs among donors in an Asian-associated ancestry cluster than the roughly 620-donor mean. In a later genetic analysis, a missense DCLRE1C variant was associated with V-gene and J-gene trimming of TCR beta chains, and the association was replicated in an independent cohort. A later analysis found that TCR association rates varied across HLA loci, with DRB1 alleles showing the most associated TCRs and HLA-C alleles the fewest. A later analysis found that most CMV-associated TCR beta chains appeared HLA-restricted, with HLA associations seemingly driven largely by CMV exposure. While some public TCRs were present in many individuals, most TCR sequences turned up only very rarely across donors. Compared with equally common non-associated chains, HLA-associated TCR beta chains in a later analysis were more clonally expanded and had lower generation probabilities. Because HLA typing was unavailable for some donors at each locus, only the typed subset was used in association tests. For the cohort, immune exposure information was limited to CMV serostatus. The classifier was reported to diagnose cytomegalovirus status with high specificity and sensitivity in both the original and validation cohorts. This cohort had only TCR beta chains sequenced, and the lack of alpha or paired-chain data limited which features could be detected. Several of the top co-occurrence clusters appeared to be linked to parvovirus B19, influenza, CMV and Epstein-Barr virus, according to a later analysis. Assigning TCR associations to individual alleles was difficult when HLA alleles, especially DR and DQ, strongly co-occurred. A few of the identified cytomegalovirus-associated TCR beta chains were confirmed in vitro to be specific for cytomegalovirus antigens. Sequencing depth was assumed to be roughly uniform across donors in the presence/absence analyses, though that assumption may not hold. At a false discovery rate of 0.05, a later analysis linked some 17,000 TCR beta sequences to specific HLA alleles. In an earlier analysis of some 640 of the donors, most TCR beta V segments were observed in productive rearrangements about 87% or about 30% of the time, broadly matching IMGT annotations. A cluster of highly shared sequence variants was judged likely to represent a technical artifact of the sequencing pipeline. Seventeen rarely observed V segments, including chromosome 9 orphons, were excluded from the earlier analysis of 550 to 700 of the donors because counts were too low. The authors suggested that the approach could potentially be extended to other disease states and immunological phenotypes. A further reported finding was that TCR beta sequences accurately predicted the HLA-A and HLA-B alleles for most subjects in the first cohort. Some IMGT-functional V segments, including TRBV6-2 and TRBV6-3, could not be distinguished by the 87-base-pair reads and were therefore excluded. Linkage disequilibrium might explain the correlated functional status among segregating V segments, but an unknown experimental factor could not be ruled out.

Via the germline V gene, CDR1 is LGHNA and CDR2 YSLEER. The junction shows trimming of 5 bases on V and 5 bases on J, plus 11 bases between the germline ends. The CDR3 has 13 amino acids, counting the end cysteine and phenylalanine. The kept DNA is CDR3 alone, 39 bases in frame from the first base. Library prep was done by the immunoSEQ multiplex PCR assay. The multiplex PCR relied on a mix of 60 forward primers for TCR Vbeta segments and 13 reverse primers for TCR Jbeta segments. A multiplex PCR assay on genomic DNA amplified the CDR3 region of rearranged TCR beta genes. On the Illumina HiSeq System, the amplified TCR beta libraries were sequenced as 87-base-pair reads. The paper's processing steps were these. A later analysis counted tens of millions of unique TCR beta chains across the 600 to 850 repertoires, and some 11 million of these chains were shared by at least two donors. Raw reads were error-corrected and collapsed into unique sequences with a nearest-neighbor algorithm that merged closely related sequences to remove PCR and sequencing errors. Alignment of CDR3 sequences to IMGT reference sequences was used to assign V, D and J gene segments. Each retained sequence needed at least a six-nucleotide match to both a V gene segment and a J gene segment. Rearrangements were called productive when the CDR3 lacked stop codons and stayed in frame with V and J; all others were non-productive. CDR3 was defined by IMGT convention, running from the second conserved V-encoded cysteine to the conserved J-encoded phenylalanine. In an earlier analysis of around 570 of the donors, sequences lacking an unambiguous match to a single V gene segment were excluded. In an earlier analysis of several hundred of the donors, V segments were called functional above 56.7% productive rearrangements and were called segregating when the between-donor standard deviation exceeded 5%. A statistical classification framework was built to diagnose cytomegalovirus status from the catalog of TCR beta chain sequences. V and J gene assignment, in a later analysis, came from comparing TCR nucleotide sequences with IMGT/GENE-DB human TR gene sequences. A later analysis assigned CDR3 sequences and most-parsimonious VDJ recombination scenarios with the TCRdist pipeline. A later analysis defined each TCR beta chain by its CDR3 amino acid sequence plus V-gene family, and excluded reads lacking a unique V-gene family. As a way to deal with suspected cross-contamination and a sequencing artifact, a later analysis dropped 500 to 700 nucleotide sequences that were highly shared and had low generation probability. In a later analysis, a clonal expansion index for each public chain was calculated from normalized within-repertoire ranks of inferred template counts. In a later analysis, generation probabilities were computed with a VDJ recombination model fitted to out-of-frame rearrangements, and the resulting probabilities were checked against IGoR. A later analysis scored TCR-TCR, TCR-HLA and TCR-CMV co-occurrence with hypergeometric tests, applying a repertoire-size bias correction to TCR pairs. False discovery rates were estimated in a later analysis by permuting HLA or CMV assignments 20 times. In a later analysis, co-occurring TCRs were grouped using DBSCAN, with TCRdist sequence similarity added in when clustering inside HLA-allele-positive subsets. Repertoires with fewer than 30,000 or more than 120,000 public chains, plus five repertoires with anomalous nucleotide sharing, were excluded from co-occurrence clustering. What TCRdb holds here is the immuneACCESS table cut down to in-frame rearrangements. Part of the clones is not present; checked against another copy, under half of the missing clones reflect an unresolved V gene, and the others are unexplained. Clonal size and the V and J genes are those of that table, whereas D and trimming came from the DNA. The sample's records list tens of thousands of clones. The ten largest clones capture 6.5% to 8% of the sample.

The cohort was made up of roughly 670 healthy bone marrow donors. All cohort members were sampled while nominally healthy, although unrecorded immune exposures were likely present. The donor tested CMV seronegative and was one of the 352 seronegative cohort members. Every donor gave a peripheral blood sample, and the peripheral blood mononuclear cells from that sample were used for TCR beta sequencing. The Qiagen DNeasy Blood Extraction Kit was used to extract genomic DNA from the blood cell samples. As concerns this clone: It lacks a known antigen. Other nucleotide sequences in the sample specify the same CDR3.

What was sequenced was PBMCs. The V and J genes are TRBV4-3 and TRBJ2-3; the D region possibly corresponds to TRBD1 (5 bases align). The receptor comes from a middle-aged woman in good health and CMV-seronegative. CDR3 loop: CASSARRGDTQYF. The DNA sequence reads TGCGCCAGCAGCGCTCGAAGGGGAGATACGCAGTATTTT.